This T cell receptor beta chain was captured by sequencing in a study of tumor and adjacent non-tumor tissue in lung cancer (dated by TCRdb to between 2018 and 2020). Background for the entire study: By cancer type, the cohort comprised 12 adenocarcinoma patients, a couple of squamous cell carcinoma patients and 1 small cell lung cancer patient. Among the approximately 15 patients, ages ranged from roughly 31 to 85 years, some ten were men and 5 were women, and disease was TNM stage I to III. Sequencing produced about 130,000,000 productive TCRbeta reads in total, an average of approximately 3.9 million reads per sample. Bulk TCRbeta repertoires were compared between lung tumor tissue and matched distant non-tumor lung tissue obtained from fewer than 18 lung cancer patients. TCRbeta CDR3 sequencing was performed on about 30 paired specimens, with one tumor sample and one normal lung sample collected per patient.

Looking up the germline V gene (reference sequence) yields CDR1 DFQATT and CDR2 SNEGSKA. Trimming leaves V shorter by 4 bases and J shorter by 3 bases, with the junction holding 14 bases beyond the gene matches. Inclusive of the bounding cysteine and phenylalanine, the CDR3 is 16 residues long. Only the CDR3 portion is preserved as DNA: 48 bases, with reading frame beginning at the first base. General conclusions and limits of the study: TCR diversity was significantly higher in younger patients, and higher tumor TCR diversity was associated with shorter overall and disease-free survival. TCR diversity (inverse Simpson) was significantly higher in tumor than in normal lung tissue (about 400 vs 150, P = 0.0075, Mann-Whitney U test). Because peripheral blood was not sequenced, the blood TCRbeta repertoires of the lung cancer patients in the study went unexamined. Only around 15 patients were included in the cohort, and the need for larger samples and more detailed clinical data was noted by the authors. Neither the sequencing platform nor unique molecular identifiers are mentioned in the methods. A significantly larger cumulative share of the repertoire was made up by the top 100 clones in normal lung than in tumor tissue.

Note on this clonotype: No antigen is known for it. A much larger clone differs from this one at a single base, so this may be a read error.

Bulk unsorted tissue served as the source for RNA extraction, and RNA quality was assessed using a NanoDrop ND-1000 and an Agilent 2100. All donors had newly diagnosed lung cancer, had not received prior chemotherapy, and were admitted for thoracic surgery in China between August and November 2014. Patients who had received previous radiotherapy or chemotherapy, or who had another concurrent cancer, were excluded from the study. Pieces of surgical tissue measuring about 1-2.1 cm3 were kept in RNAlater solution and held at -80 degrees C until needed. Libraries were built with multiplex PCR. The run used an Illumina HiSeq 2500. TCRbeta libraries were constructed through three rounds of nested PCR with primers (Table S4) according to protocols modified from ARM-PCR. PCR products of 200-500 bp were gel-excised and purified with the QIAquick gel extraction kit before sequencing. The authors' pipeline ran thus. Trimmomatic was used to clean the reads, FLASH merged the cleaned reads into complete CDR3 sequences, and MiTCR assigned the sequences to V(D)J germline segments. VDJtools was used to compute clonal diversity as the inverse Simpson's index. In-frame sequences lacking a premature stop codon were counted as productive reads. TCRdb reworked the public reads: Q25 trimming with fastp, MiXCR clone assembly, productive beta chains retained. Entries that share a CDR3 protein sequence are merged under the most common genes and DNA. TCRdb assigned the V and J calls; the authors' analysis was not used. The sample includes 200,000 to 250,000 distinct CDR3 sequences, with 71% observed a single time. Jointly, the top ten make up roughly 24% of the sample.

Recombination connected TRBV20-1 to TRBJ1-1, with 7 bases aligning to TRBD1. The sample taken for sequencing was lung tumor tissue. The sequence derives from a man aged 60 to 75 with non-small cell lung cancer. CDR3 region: CSAKSQGGAMDTEAFF. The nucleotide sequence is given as TGCAGTGCTAAAAGCCAGGGGGGTGCAATGGACACTGAAGCTTTCTTT.